This T cell receptor beta chain was identified in a study of CXCR3-negative and CXCR3-positive naive CD8 T cells (dated by TCRdb to the late 2010s). About the study as a whole: About 150 million TRB reads were obtained in total, roughly 1.5 +/- 0.3 million reads per library. TRBV-TRBJ cluster analysis included naive subsets from about five donors and memory cells from 3 donors. Data from under 12 donors, pooled across two independent experiments, went into the diversity and physicochemical repertoire analyses.

The CDR1 and CDR2 encoded by the germline V gene are SGDLS and YYNGEE. The CDR3 has 19 amino acids, counting the end cysteine and phenylalanine. DNA is not on record. The full study reports these points: CXCR3 expression partially decreased after cryopreservation, so most assays used freshly isolated PBMCs. Repertoire diversity was comparably high in both naive subsets but much lower in memory CD8+ T cells. Surface CD5, linked to self-reactivity in mice, was comparable between naive subsets; TCR interaction strength was therefore also inferred from TRB CDR3 physicochemical properties. Similar TRBV-TRBJ usage was shown by naive CXCR3-negative and CXCR3-positive cells from the same donor, whereas distinct patterns were shown by memory cells. Compared with CXCR3-negative naive cells, CXCR3-positive naive cells had TRB CDR3s with higher hydrophobicity (lower Kidera factor 4), lower energy, and higher strength and volume indices.

Worth noting for this clonotype: Its cognate antigen has yet to be identified.

For each CD8+ T cell subset, flow sorting was done in triplicate, and around 300,000 cells per subset went directly into RLT lysis buffer. Naive CD8+ T cells were defined stringently as CD45RO-CCR7+CD27+CD95- to exclude memory contaminants. Peripheral blood mononuclear cells were isolated from buffy coats by standard density gradient centrifugation. A FACSAria III was used to flow-sort naive CXCR3-negative and CXCR3-positive CD8+ T cells. An RNeasy Mini Kit was used to extract total RNA from the sorted cells. The sequencer listed for this sample is NextSeq 550. The Human TCR Profiling Kit (MiLaboratory) was used to prepare UMI-labeled 5' RACE TRB cDNA libraries. The full amount of extracted RNA was used for cDNA synthesis, and the full amount of resulting cDNA was used for PCR amplification. Libraries were prepared in parallel using an identical number of PCR cycles. On the authors' methods: MIGEC and MiXCR extracted about 53,000 +/- 10,000 unique UMI-labeled TRB cDNA molecules per library, requiring at least two reads per UMI. An average of about 40,000 +/- 10,000 functional in-frame TRB CDR3 nucleotide clonotypes without stop codons was found per library. Diversity metrics, including normalized Shannon-Wiener and Chao1, were computed in VDJtools after downsampling to 5000 UMI-labeled TRB molecules per sample. Clonotype-size-weighted physicochemical properties of the central five CDR3 residues (interaction energy, strength, volume and Kidera factor 4) were computed in VDJtools. After reprocessing by TCRdb, each CDR3 protein sequence is one entry, and no DNA is given. It is TCRdb's table, rather than the study itself, that gives the V and J calls and clone size. The sample's table lists a count of roughly 45,000 distinct CDR3 sequences. 2% to 2.5% of the sample belongs to the ten largest clones.

The chain employs TRBV9 and TRBJ2-1; TCRdb's assignment of TRBD1 cannot be checked, as there is no DNA. Sample: naive CXCR3- CD8+ T cells from blood. The cell subset or site tag for this specimen amounts to: CD45RO-CCR7+CD27+CD95- naive CD8+ T cells lacking CXCR3 (TNR3-). The receptor was isolated from a human donor in good health. Some clones in this sample may be carry-over from other donors' samples. The CDR3 region reads CASSVGPGGRLFGHNEQFF.